These 2 T cell receptor beta chains were sequenced from one sample in a study of low-dose radiotherapy and immunotherapy resistance in tumors. Gene-specific TRAV and TRBV primers were used for first-strand cDNA, covering alpha and beta chains. With a constant-region primer and a V-primer adapter, TCRs were subjected to roughly 18 PCR cycles of amplification. In TCRdb, the reads were re-called with MiXCR into one record per CDR3 protein. Here the sample spans about 39,000 distinct CDR3 sequences, around 20% being singletons. The time point was: after trial treatment. Treatment described: LDRT plus nivolumab, ipilimumab, low-dose cyclophosphamide and aspirin (RACIN trial). The sequencing used PBMCs, collected after low-dose radiotherapy plus immunotherapy. These receptors were collected from a female donor with ovarian cancer.

This clonotype was detected many times. The chain has TRBV2 and TRBJ2-5; possibly TRBD2 for D (5 bases). The CDR3 totals 14 residues. The V end was cut by 7 bases, the J end by 1 base, with 13 bases between. From germline, CDR1 is SNHLY and CDR2 FYNNEI. CDR3 bases: TGTGCCAGCAATAGGCTAGCCGTCCAAGAGACCCAGTACTTC. This translates into CASNRLAVQETQYF.

The table lists this clonotype with many counts. The chain employs TRBV7-8 and TRBJ2-3, with 7 bases that match TRBD2. Germline values: CDR1 SGHVS, CDR2 FQNEAQ. This CDR3 region has 14 residues. V trimming: 3 bases; J trimming: 0 bases; junction bases outside the gene matches: 0. CDR3 amino acids: CASSFGGSTDTQYF. CDR3 DNA: TGTGCCAGCAGCTTCGGGGGGAGCACAGATACGCAGTATTTT.